The table lists the clone carrying this T cell receptor (beta chain) with a few counts. Its antigen is not known. CDR3 length: 16 amino acids. Trimming stripped 3 bases from V and 1 base from J, with 18 bases between. Per germline, CDR1 SQVTM and CDR2 ANQGSEA. For TCRbeta, the library was prepared with unique molecular identifiers. TCRdb redid the calling of the PCR reads with MiXCR, one entry per CDR3 protein. Of tens of thousands of distinct CDR3 sequences listed, around 15% are singletons. This entry is derived from a study of T-cell reconstitution after alpha-beta-depleted transplantation in children. Study findings and constraints: Some patients' high day-60 TCRbeta diversity was traced to surviving recipient T cells and thymic progenitors. Reported findings indicate that, about two months after transplant, alpha-beta T cells came from several hundred expanded clones, which were derived from non-depleted graft cells. The authors attributed T-cell counts and diversity one year after transplant mostly to newly produced T cells.

This chain uses TRBV29-1 with TRBJ1-1; D not certain. The specimen comprised PBMCs, mostly from graft donor cells, sampled 180 days after TCRalphabeta/CD19-depleted stem cell transplant. The clonotype was recovered from a male patient between 2 and 15 years old who had a stem cell transplant for acute lymphoblastic leukemia, so the T cells may come from the graft donor. In nucleotides, the CDR3 is TGCAGCGTTGACGGTTCGGGCTTAGGTGGGAACACTGAAGCTTTCTTT. Translated, it gives CSVDGSGLGGNTEAFF.